The rows below give T cell receptor beta chains drawn from one sample of a study of blood T cell repertoires in COVID-19. This table comes from immunoSEQ multiplex PCR, and its TCRdb copy is limited to in-frame clones, with some not included. The sample yields 250,000 or so clones, 83% seen once. The material sequenced was PBMCs or T cells enriched from blood (not recorded which). The receptors originated from a woman aged 35 to 49 who had been exposed to COVID-19. Both conserved end residues are part of each CDR3. The D gene is left open where the match is weak. Where a row states a size, it is once, few, many or the class of an expanded clone; other rows omit it.

V	J	size	D	DNA	CDR3
TRBV29-1	TRBJ1-3	NA	NA	TGCAGCGTCAGGACCGGGAGCTCTGGAAACACCATATATTTT	CSVRTGSSGNTIYF
TRBV18	TRBJ1-2	NA	NA	TGTGCCAGCTCACCAAAGGGTGGGGGCTCAGCAGTCTATGGCTACACCTTC	CASSPKGGGSAVYGYTF
TRBV5-8	TRBJ2-7	NA	NA	TGTGCCAGCAGCTTAAGAGGCTACGAGCAGTACTTC	CASSLRGYEQYF
TRBV29-1	TRBJ2-7	NA	TRBD1	TGCAGCGTTGAAGGGACAGGGGGGGCCTACGAGCAGTACTTC	CSVEGTGGAYEQYF
TRBV24-1	TRBJ2-6	once	TRBD1	TGTGCCACCAGTGGGACAGGGGGAGCCAACGTCCTGACTTTC	CATSGTGGANVLTF
TRBV7-9	TRBJ1-5	once	NA	TGTGCCAGCAGCTTAGGGGCACAGAATCAGCCCCAGCATTTT	CASSLGAQNQPQHF
TRBV5-4	TRBJ1-3	NA	TRBD1	TGTGCCAGCAGCTTGACTGACAGGGCTTTCTCTGGAAACACCATATATTTT	CASSLTDRAFSGNTIYF
TRBV7-7	TRBJ2-5	NA	TRBD2	TGTGCCAGCAGCTTAGGGTCAAGCGGGGGGGAGACCCAGTACTTC	CASSLGSSGGETQYF
TRBV6-2/TRBV6-3	TRBJ2-5	NA	NA	TGTGCCAGCAGCCCGCGGGAGACCCAGTACTTC	CASSPRETQYF
TRBV5-4	TRBJ1-5	NA	TRBD1	TGTGCCAGCAGCTTGGACAGGGGCCTTGGACAGCCCCAGCATTTT	CASSLDRGLGQPQHF
TRBV19	TRBJ1-2	once	NA	TGTGCCAGTAGTCCCTCCCCTCCTATTAACTATGGCTACACCTTC	CASSPSPPINYGYTF
TRBV7-6	TRBJ1-5	NA	TRBD1	TGTGCCAGCAGCCCGAGACAGGGCGGTCAGCCCCAGCATTTT	CASSPRQGGQPQHF
TRBV19	TRBJ1-6	NA	TRBD1	TGTGCCAGTAGTTTGACAGGGGGCGATTCACCCCTCCACTTT	CASSLTGGDSPLHF
TRBV7-9	TRBJ1-3	NA	TRBD1	TGTGCCGGTGGGACAGCCTCTGGAAACACCATATATTTT	CAGGTASGNTIYF
TRBV28	TRBJ1-2	NA	NA	TGTGCCAGCAGCCCCTCCCTAAATGATGGCTACACCTTC	CASSPSLNDGYTF
TRBV9	TRBJ1-3	NA	TRBD1	TGTGCCAGCAGCGGGGGATTCGACAGGGTCGGTGGAAACACCATATATTTT	CASSGGFDRVGGNTIYF
TRBV12-5	TRBJ1-4	NA	TRBD1	TGTGCTAGTGGTTTGGGGGGGACAGGGGAAGAAAAACTGTTTTTT	CASGLGGTGEEKLFF
TRBV20-1	TRBJ1-4	NA	TRBD1	TGCAGTGCCGAGGGACAGGAAAAACTGTTTTTT	CSAEGQEKLFF
TRBV19	TRBJ1-1	NA	TRBD1	TGTGCCAGTAGTAAGACAGGGCTATTCAACCTAGAGGGAGCTTTCTTT	CASSKTGLFNLEGAFF
TRBV19	TRBJ2-2	NA	NA	TGTGCCAGTAGTATAGGCAGGATGAACACCGGGGAGCTGTTTTTT	CASSIGRMNTGELFF
TRBV7-2	TRBJ1-6	NA	TRBD1	TGTGCCAGCAGCTTGACAGGGGGCCGGAGTAATTCACCCCTCCACTTT	CASSLTGGRSNSPLHF
TRBV10-3	TRBJ1-4	NA	TRBD1	TGTGCCAGCCGGGACAGGGGACTATCCAATGAAAAACTGTTTTTT	CASRDRGLSNEKLFF
TRBV29-1	TRBJ2-1	NA	TRBD2	TGCAGCGCCGGACCCCAGGAGCGGGGGGACGGTGAGCAGTTCTTC	CSAGPQERGDGEQFF
TRBV6-5	TRBJ1-3	NA	TRBD1	TGTGCCAGCAGTAGACAGGGTTCTGGAAACACCATATATTTT	CASSRQGSGNTIYF
TRBV12-3/TRBV12-4	TRBJ1-2	NA	NA	TGTGCCAGCACCTCCTCCTATGGCTACACCTTC	CASTSSYGYTF
TRBV19	TRBJ1-5	NA	TRBD1	TGTGCCAGTAGTACGGGACAGGCGGCGGGGCATTTT	CASSTGQAAGHF